The clone carrying this T cell receptor beta chain was seen repeatedly, ten times or more. This specimen belongs to a study of human T cells and chemical hapten exposure. Study-level background: Each week of the approximately 26-week study, patients had diphenylcyclopropenone applied to the scalp.

TCRdb passed the RACE reads through MiXCR, listing each CDR3 protein once. The sample carries around 99,000 distinct CDR3 sequences, 9.5% to 15% recorded once. As for time point: patch test 1, 2 weeks after DPC sensitization. This sample's treatment: therapeutic diphenylcyclopropenone sensitization with weekly scalp DPC. The V and J ends lost 0 bases and 0 bases, in that order; junction bases with no gene match: 0. The CDR3 length is 15 residues. CDR1 is SNHLY and CDR2 is FYNNEI in the germline V gene. Sequenced here: whole blood, sampled in connection with sensitization to the hapten diphenylcyclopropenone (DPC). The genes are TRBV2 and TRBJ2-3; 7 bases map to TRBD2. The source of this sequence is a woman between 40 and 50 years old with alopecia areata. Some clones in this sample may be carry-over from other donors' samples. Here the CDR3 DNA reads TGTGCCAGCAGTGAAGCTAGCGGGAGCACAGATACGCAGTATTTT. Residues: CASSEASGSTDTQYF.